These T cell receptor beta chains were read from a single sample in a study of blood T cell repertoires in COVID-19. Method: immunoSEQ multiplex PCR; TCRdb's copy keeps in-frame clones and lacks some. The table includes fewer than 300,000 clones, approximately 84% detected once. The material sequenced was peripheral blood. Every receptor here comes from a person aged 70 to 79 with COVID-19, enrolled during active disease. Both conserved end residues are part of each CDR3. The D gene is left open where the match is weak. Size values are once, few and many counts, or a class for expanded clones, and some rows have none.

cdr3_nt: TGTGCCAGCAACAATGGTCCAAACTATGGCTACACCTTC
cdr3_aa: CASNNGPNYGYTF
v_call: TRBV28
d_call: NA
cdr3_length: 13
clone_size: NA
j_call: TRBJ1-2

cdr3_nt: TGTGCCACGGGTGCGGAACCGGGACAGTTCCACGAGCAGTACTTC
cdr3_aa: CATGAEPGQFHEQYF
v_call: TRBV6-5
d_call: TRBD1
cdr3_length: 15
clone_size: NA
j_call: TRBJ2-7

cdr3_nt: TGTGCCAGCAGTCCCGGGACAGGGGGCTTTCAGCCCCAGCATTTT
cdr3_aa: CASSPGTGGFQPQHF
v_call: TRBV6-5
d_call: TRBD1
cdr3_length: 15
clone_size: NA
j_call: TRBJ1-5

cdr3_nt: TGCGCCAGCAGCTGGGGGAGGGTCGGTGAGACCCAGTACTTC
cdr3_aa: CASSWGRVGETQYF
v_call: TRBV5-1
d_call: TRBD2
cdr3_length: 14
clone_size: NA
j_call: TRBJ2-5

cdr3_nt: TGTGCCAGCAGCTTGGGACAGGGAGGCGAGCAGTACTTC
cdr3_aa: CASSLGQGGEQYF
v_call: TRBV7-3
d_call: TRBD1
cdr3_length: 13
clone_size: NA
j_call: TRBJ2-7

cdr3_nt: TGTGCCAGCAGAGCCAGCGGTAACACCGGGGAGCTGTTTTTT
cdr3_aa: CASRASGNTGELFF
v_call: TRBV2
d_call: NA
cdr3_length: 14
clone_size: NA
j_call: TRBJ2-2

cdr3_nt: TGTGCCAGCAGCTTAGGGTCGGCTAGCACTGAGCAGTTCTTC
cdr3_aa: CASSLGSASTEQFF
v_call: TRBV7-2
d_call: NA
cdr3_length: 14
clone_size: NA
j_call: TRBJ2-1

cdr3_nt: TGTGCCAGCAGCTTAGACTTGAGGGGGCAAAACGGGGAGCTGTTTTTT
cdr3_aa: CASSLDLRGQNGELFF
v_call: TRBV13
d_call: TRBD1
cdr3_length: 16
clone_size: NA
j_call: TRBJ2-2

cdr3_nt: TGTGCCAGCAGACAACAGGGGGGCTCAGATACGCAGTATTTT
cdr3_aa: CASRQQGGSDTQYF
v_call: TRBV6-5
d_call: TRBD1
cdr3_length: 14
clone_size: NA
j_call: TRBJ2-3

cdr3_nt: TGTGCCAGCAGCGTAGGTCAGGAAGGCTGGGGCTACACCTTC
cdr3_aa: CASSVGQEGWGYTF
v_call: TRBV9
d_call: NA
cdr3_length: 14
clone_size: NA
j_call: TRBJ1-2

cdr3_nt: TGTGCCACCAGCAGAGATCGGGCGGGAAATGAAAAACTGTTTTTT
cdr3_aa: CATSRDRAGNEKLFF
v_call: TRBV15
d_call: NA
cdr3_length: 15
clone_size: NA
j_call: TRBJ1-4

cdr3_nt: TGTGCCAGCAGTTGGGGACAGGGGGCACGCCAGCCCCAGCATTTT
cdr3_aa: CASSWGQGARQPQHF
v_call: TRBV6-2/TRBV6-3
d_call: TRBD1
cdr3_length: 15
clone_size: NA
j_call: TRBJ1-5

cdr3_nt: TGTGCCAGCAGCCAAGATACGACAGGGAGGCAGCCCCAGCATTTT
cdr3_aa: CASSQDTTGRQPQHF
v_call: TRBV3-1/TRBV3-2
d_call: TRBD1
cdr3_length: 15
clone_size: NA
j_call: TRBJ1-5

cdr3_nt: TGTGCCAGCTCACCATGGGGACAGGGCCGTGGCACCGGGGAGCTGTTTTTT
cdr3_aa: CASSPWGQGRGTGELFF
v_call: TRBV18
d_call: TRBD1
cdr3_length: 17
clone_size: NA
j_call: TRBJ2-2

cdr3_nt: TGTGCCAGCAGTGTGCTCCTGCGAGATACGCAGTATTTT
cdr3_aa: CASSVLLRDTQYF
v_call: TRBV2
d_call: NA
cdr3_length: 13
clone_size: NA
j_call: TRBJ2-3

cdr3_nt: TGTGCCAGCAGTTACTCGTCGGGGGGCAGTGAAAAACTGTTTTTT
cdr3_aa: CASSYSSGGSEKLFF
v_call: TRBV6-2/TRBV6-3
d_call: NA
cdr3_length: 15
clone_size: NA
j_call: TRBJ1-4

cdr3_nt: TGTGCCAGCAGTTCCCCACCGGGGAACGAGCAGTACTTC
cdr3_aa: CASSSPPGNEQYF
v_call: TRBV6-2/TRBV6-3
d_call: NA
cdr3_length: 13
clone_size: NA
j_call: TRBJ2-7

cdr3_nt: TGTGCCAGCAGTTTCTTAGATACGCAGTATTTT
cdr3_aa: CASSFLDTQYF
v_call: TRBV27
d_call: NA
cdr3_length: 11
clone_size: NA
j_call: TRBJ2-3

cdr3_nt: TGTGCCAGCAGCCCAGAGGGGGATCGGGAAAAACTGTTTTTT
cdr3_aa: CASSPEGDREKLFF
v_call: TRBV7-9
d_call: NA
cdr3_length: 14
clone_size: few
j_call: TRBJ1-4

cdr3_nt: TGTGCCACCAGCAGTGACACCCTCGACTCCTACGAGCAGTACTTC
cdr3_aa: CATSSDTLDSYEQYF
v_call: TRBV15
d_call: NA
cdr3_length: 15
clone_size: NA
j_call: TRBJ2-7

cdr3_nt: TGTGCCAGCAGTGAACGCCTAGCGGGATCCGGGGAGCTGTTTTTT
cdr3_aa: CASSERLAGSGELFF
v_call: TRBV2
d_call: TRBD2
cdr3_length: 15
clone_size: NA
j_call: TRBJ2-2

cdr3_nt: TGTGCCAGCAGCTTGGCCGGGGTGGCTGGAAACACCATATATTTT
cdr3_aa: CASSLAGVAGNTIYF
v_call: TRBV5-4
d_call: NA
cdr3_length: 15
clone_size: many
j_call: TRBJ1-3

cdr3_nt: TGTGCCAGCAGTTCTCCCCCGCGAGGGTTCGAGCAGTACTTC
cdr3_aa: CASSSPPRGFEQYF
v_call: TRBV28
d_call: NA
cdr3_length: 14
clone_size: NA
j_call: TRBJ2-7

cdr3_nt: TGTGCCAGCAGTTATAGGATACTAGCGGGAGGGAGGAATGAGCAGTTCTTC
cdr3_aa: CASSYRILAGGRNEQFF
v_call: TRBV2
d_call: TRBD2
cdr3_length: 17
clone_size: NA
j_call: TRBJ2-1

cdr3_nt: TGTGCCAGCAGACAGACCCGGACAGGGAGCAATCAGCCCCAGCATTTT
cdr3_aa: CASRQTRTGSNQPQHF
v_call: TRBV6-6
d_call: TRBD1
cdr3_length: 16
clone_size: NA
j_call: TRBJ1-5

cdr3_nt: TGTGCTAGTGGTCCGGACATTAACACCGGGGAGCTGTTTTTT
cdr3_aa: CASGPDINTGELFF
v_call: TRBV12-5
d_call: NA
cdr3_length: 14
clone_size: NA
j_call: TRBJ2-2

cdr3_nt: TGTGCCAGCAGCTTAGGGGCCGGGACTGGTCCCTTGAACACCGGGGAGCTGTTTTTT
cdr3_aa: CASSLGAGTGPLNTGELFF
v_call: TRBV11-2
d_call: NA
cdr3_length: 19
clone_size: few
j_call: TRBJ2-2

cdr3_nt: TGCGCCAGCAGAAAACAGAGCGGGAACGGGAGGTTCGAGCAGTACTTC
cdr3_aa: CASRKQSGNGRFEQYF
v_call: TRBV4-1
d_call: TRBD2
cdr3_length: 16
clone_size: NA
j_call: TRBJ2-7

cdr3_nt: TGTGCCAGCAGTTCGACAGTGCTAAGCTCCTATAATTCACCCCTCCACTTT
cdr3_aa: CASSSTVLSSYNSPLHF
v_call: TRBV27
d_call: NA
cdr3_length: 17
clone_size: many
j_call: TRBJ1-6

cdr3_nt: TGTGCCAGCAGCCAACGAACTATCGATCTCACAGATACGCAGTATTTT
cdr3_aa: CASSQRTIDLTDTQYF
v_call: TRBV3-1/TRBV3-2
d_call: NA
cdr3_length: 16
clone_size: NA
j_call: TRBJ2-3

cdr3_nt: TGTGCCAGCAGCCAAGACGCAGGGGGTTACACCATATATTTT
cdr3_aa: CASSQDAGGYTIYF
v_call: TRBV3-1/TRBV3-2
d_call: TRBD1
cdr3_length: 14
clone_size: NA
j_call: TRBJ1-3

cdr3_nt: TGTGCCAGCAGCTTAGATCGCGGTTCCCAAGAGACCCAGTACTTC
cdr3_aa: CASSLDRGSQETQYF
v_call: TRBV11-2
d_call: NA
cdr3_length: 15
clone_size: NA
j_call: TRBJ2-5

cdr3_nt: TGTGCCAGCAGGCCTCCTATAGCGGGGCCACTCTTCTTC
cdr3_aa: CASRPPIAGPLFF
v_call: TRBV2
d_call: TRBD2
cdr3_length: 13
clone_size: NA
j_call: TRBJ2-1

cdr3_nt: TGTGCCAGCAGTTTATTTGGGGACAGAACCTCCTACAATGAGCAGTTCTTC
cdr3_aa: CASSLFGDRTSYNEQFF
v_call: TRBV27
d_call: TRBD1
cdr3_length: 17
clone_size: once
j_call: TRBJ2-1

cdr3_nt: TGTGCCAGCAGCGGAGTTACAGGGGTAGGCATATATTTT
cdr3_aa: CASSGVTGVGIYF
v_call: TRBV9
d_call: TRBD1
cdr3_length: 13
clone_size: NA
j_call: TRBJ1-3

cdr3_nt: TGTGCCAGCAGCCCGCCGGGACAGCTCTCTGGAAACACCATATATTTT
cdr3_aa: CASSPPGQLSGNTIYF
v_call: TRBV7-2
d_call: TRBD1
cdr3_length: 16
clone_size: NA
j_call: TRBJ1-3

cdr3_nt: TGTGCCAGCAGTTCCCATGGGACAGGGCCCAATCAGCCCCAGCATTTT
cdr3_aa: CASSSHGTGPNQPQHF
v_call: TRBV6-2/TRBV6-3
d_call: TRBD1
cdr3_length: 16
clone_size: NA
j_call: TRBJ1-5

cdr3_nt: TGCGCCAGCAGCTTGGGAGGGTCGACAGGGTCCTACGAGCAGTACTTC
cdr3_aa: CASSLGGSTGSYEQYF
v_call: TRBV5-1
d_call: TRBD1
cdr3_length: 16
clone_size: few
j_call: TRBJ2-7

cdr3_nt: TGTGCCAGCGATCTCACAGGGGGGACAGATACGCAGTATTTT
cdr3_aa: CASDLTGGTDTQYF
v_call: TRBV7-9
d_call: TRBD1
cdr3_length: 14
clone_size: NA
j_call: TRBJ2-3

cdr3_nt: TGTGCCAGCAGGCGCGGGCCTTTTGGGGGGACTGAAGCTTTCTTT
cdr3_aa: CASRRGPFGGTEAFF
v_call: TRBV6-5
d_call: NA
cdr3_length: 15
clone_size: NA
j_call: TRBJ1-1

cdr3_nt: TGTGCCAGCAGTTTAATGTCAGTCAATGAGCAGTTCTTC
cdr3_aa: CASSLMSVNEQFF
v_call: TRBV12-3/TRBV12-4
d_call: NA
cdr3_length: 13
clone_size: NA
j_call: TRBJ2-1

cdr3_nt: TGTGCCAGCAGAGGCCCGGGACAGACTAATGAAAAACTGTTTTTT
cdr3_aa: CASRGPGQTNEKLFF
v_call: TRBV7-9
d_call: TRBD1
cdr3_length: 15
clone_size: NA
j_call: TRBJ1-4

cdr3_nt: TGTGCCAGCAGCTTGAATCTTGTTTACGGAGTTGAAGCTTTCTTT
cdr3_aa: CASSLNLVYGVEAFF
v_call: TRBV5-8
d_call: NA
cdr3_length: 15
clone_size: NA
j_call: TRBJ1-1

cdr3_nt: TGTGCCAGCAGCGTTAACGCGGCTGGAAACACCATATATTTT
cdr3_aa: CASSVNAAGNTIYF
v_call: TRBV9
d_call: NA
cdr3_length: 14
clone_size: once
j_call: TRBJ1-3

cdr3_nt: TGTGCCAGCAGTAGCATTCCCACGAAAAAACCCTCACAGCATTTT
cdr3_aa: CASSSIPTKKPSQHF
v_call: TRBV28
d_call: NA
cdr3_length: 15
clone_size: NA
j_call: TRBJ1-5

cdr3_nt: TGTGCCATCATGCGGGAGGGGTACGAGCAGTACTTC
cdr3_aa: CAIMREGYEQYF
v_call: TRBV10-3
d_call: TRBD2
cdr3_length: 12
clone_size: NA
j_call: TRBJ2-7

cdr3_nt: TGTGCCAGCAGGAGTGGGCCTAACTATGGCTACACCTTC
cdr3_aa: CASRSGPNYGYTF
v_call: TRBV6-5
d_call: NA
cdr3_length: 13
clone_size: NA
j_call: TRBJ1-2

cdr3_nt: TGTGCCAGCAGTTCGCAGGGAAGTGGCTACACCTTC
cdr3_aa: CASSSQGSGYTF
v_call: TRBV6-2/TRBV6-3
d_call: NA
cdr3_length: 12
clone_size: NA
j_call: TRBJ1-2

cdr3_nt: TGTGCCAGCAGTTCCCTACAGGGCCTCTCCTACGAGCAGTACTTC
cdr3_aa: CASSSLQGLSYEQYF
v_call: TRBV27
d_call: NA
cdr3_length: 15
clone_size: NA
j_call: TRBJ2-7

cdr3_nt: TGTGCCAGTAGTATATCACCGGGACAGGCGACCTACGAGCAGTACTTC
cdr3_aa: CASSISPGQATYEQYF
v_call: TRBV19
d_call: TRBD1
cdr3_length: 16
clone_size: NA
j_call: TRBJ2-7

cdr3_nt: TGTGCCAGCCGGCAGGGGTCTTCACCCCTCCACTTT
cdr3_aa: CASRQGSSPLHF
v_call: TRBV28
d_call: NA
cdr3_length: 12
clone_size: NA
j_call: TRBJ1-6

cdr3_nt: TGTGCCAGCAGCACGGAGCCCGGGACACAGCAGGGCGAGCAGTACTTC
cdr3_aa: CASSTEPGTQQGEQYF
v_call: TRBV21-1
d_call: NA
cdr3_length: 16
clone_size: NA
j_call: TRBJ2-7

cdr3_nt: TGTGCCATCAGTGACGGGGGACCAGATACCCAGTACTTC
cdr3_aa: CAISDGGPDTQYF
v_call: TRBV10-3
d_call: NA
cdr3_length: 13
clone_size: NA
j_call: TRBJ2-5

cdr3_nt: TGTGCCATCAGTGAGGGAGGGAATCAGCCCCAGCATTTT
cdr3_aa: CAISEGGNQPQHF
v_call: TRBV10-3
d_call: NA
cdr3_length: 13
clone_size: few
j_call: TRBJ1-5

cdr3_nt: TGTGCCAGCAATCCCCGGGGTTATAATTCACCCCTCCACTTT
cdr3_aa: CASNPRGYNSPLHF
v_call: TRBV27
d_call: NA
cdr3_length: 14
clone_size: NA
j_call: TRBJ1-6